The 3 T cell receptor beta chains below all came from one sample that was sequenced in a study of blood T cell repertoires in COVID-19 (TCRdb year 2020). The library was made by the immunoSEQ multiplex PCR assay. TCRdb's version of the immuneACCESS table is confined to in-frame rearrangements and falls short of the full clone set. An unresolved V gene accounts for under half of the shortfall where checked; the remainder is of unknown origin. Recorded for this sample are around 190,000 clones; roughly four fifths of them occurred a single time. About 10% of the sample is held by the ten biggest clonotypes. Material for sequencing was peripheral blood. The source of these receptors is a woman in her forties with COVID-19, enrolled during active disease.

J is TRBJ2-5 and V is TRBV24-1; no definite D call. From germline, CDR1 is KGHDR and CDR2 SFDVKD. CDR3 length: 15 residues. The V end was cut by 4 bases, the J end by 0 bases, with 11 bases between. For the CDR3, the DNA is TGTGCCACCAGTGAGCACAGCCTGAACCAAGAGACCCAGTACTTC. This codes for CATSEHSLNQETQYF.

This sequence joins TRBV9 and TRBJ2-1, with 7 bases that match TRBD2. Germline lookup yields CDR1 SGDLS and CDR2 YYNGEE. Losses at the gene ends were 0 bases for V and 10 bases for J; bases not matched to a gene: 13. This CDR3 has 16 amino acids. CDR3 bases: TGTGCCAGCAGCGTAGAGGTTAGGTTGGTTAGCGGGGAGCAGTTCTTC. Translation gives CASSVEVRLVSGEQFF.

CDR3 nucleotide sequence: TGTGCCAGCAGTTACAGGGGATCCCATGGCTACACCTTC. Translated: CASSYRGSHGYTF. V usage is TRBV6-5 and J usage is TRBJ1-2; D is possibly TRBD1 (5 bases). The V gene's germline CDR1 is MNHEY and CDR2 SVGAGI. Trimming shortened V by 2 bases and J by 6 bases, and 10 bases separated the two germline ends. This CDR3 region has 13 residues.